The 26 T cell receptor beta chains reported below all come from one sample, sequenced in a study of cytomegalovirus exposure and HLA in healthy donors (dated by TCRdb to 2016 to 2017). Libraries came from the immunoSEQ multiplex PCR assay. A mixture of 60 forward primers for TCR Vbeta segments and 13 reverse primers for TCR Jbeta segments was used in the multiplex PCR. Sourced from immuneACCESS, this table was stored by TCRdb with only in-frame sequences that have V and J called. A share of the clones is absent; for the studies checked, an unresolved V gene accounts for under half, and the remainder has no known explanation. Present in this sample are some 170,000 clones, around 80% of which were seen just once. The top ten hold 2.2% of the sample. The specimen sequenced was PBMCs. The receptors were sampled from a woman in her 30s in good health and CMV-seronegative.

Comments on this clone: Other DNA sequences of this sample code for an identical CDR3. The chain uses TRBV19 and TRBJ1-2, with TRBD1 matching over 7 bases. V gave up 5 bases and J gave up 5 bases; unmatched junction bases: 2. From germline, CDR1 is LNHDA and CDR2 SQIVND (reference sequence). The CDR3 has 12 residues. CDR3 amino acids: CASSPQGYGYTF. The CDR3 region has the DNA TGTGCCAGTAGTCCACAGGGGTATGGCTACACCTTC.

CDR3 sequence reads: CSVERERQETQYF. CDR3 nucleotides: TGCAGCGTTGAAAGGGAGAGACAAGAGACCCAGTACTTC. V and J are TRBV29-1 and TRBJ2-5; the D gene is possibly TRBD2 (5 bases). This CDR3 is 13 amino acids long. Germline V gene lookup returns CDR1 SQVTM and CDR2 ANQGSEA. V gave up 2 bases and J gave up 2 bases, with 9 bases separating them.

The chain is built from TRBV5-6 and TRBJ2-3; 8 bases match TRBD1. The CDR3 loop spans 18 amino acids. CDR1 is SGHDT and CDR2 is YYEEEE in the germline V gene. V trimming: 4 bases; J trimming: 2 bases; junction bases outside the gene matches: 15. The CDR3 nucleotides are TGTGCCAGCAGCCCGGACAGGGACGGGCTAGGGTTCACAGATACGCAGTATTTT. It specifies CASSPDRDGLGFTDTQYF.

This clone was observed a handful of times. The CDR3 region is CASSLGSAGGGDSPLHF. The CDR3, as DNA: TGTGCCAGCAGCTTGGGGTCAGCAGGGGGAGGCGATTCACCCCTCCACTTT. V usage is TRBV7-8 and J usage is TRBJ1-6; TRBD1 matches 7 bases. This CDR3 comprises 17 residues. V shed 3 bases, J shed 8 bases, and the junction held 13 bases outside the gene matches. In germline, CDR1 is SGHVS, CDR2 FQNEAQ. Looking up the rest from reference TRBV7-8 and TRBJ1-6 gives the full variable domain: GAGVSQSPRYKVAKRGQDVALRCDPISGHVSLFWYQQALGQGPEFLTYFQNEAQLDKSGLPSDRFFAERPEGSVSTLKIQRTQQEDSAVYLCASSLGSAGGGDSPLHFGNGTRLTVT.

The chain links TRBV29-1 to TRBJ1-3; D unresolved. This CDR3 is 14 amino acids long. Germline CDR1 and CDR2: SQVTM and ANQGSEA. V gave up 4 bases and J gave up 0 bases, with 10 bases separating them. CDR3 coding DNA: TGCAGCGTTGTTGCCGGGAACTCTGGAAACACCATATATTTT. It specifies CSVVAGNSGNTIYF.

V and J are TRBV7-3 and TRBJ2-1, with TRBD1 identical over 7 bases. Germline CDR1 and CDR2: SGHTA and FQGTGA. The V gene end was trimmed by 5 bases and the J gene end by 0 bases; junction bases not matched to a gene: 13. The CDR3 contains 18 residues. In nucleotides, the CDR3 is TGTGCCAGCAGCCAAAACCGACAGGGTCACGGCTCCTACAATGAGCAGTTCTTC. This sequence encodes CASSQNRQGHGSYNEQFF.

The chain carries TRBV12-5 and TRBJ1-1, with D perhaps TRBD1 (5 bases). CDR3 length: 13 residues. V was clipped by 2 bases and J by 10 bases, with 14 bases between them. Per the germline V gene, CDR1 is LGHNT and CDR2 is FRNRAP. CDR3 nucleotide sequence: TGTGCTAGTGGTTTGATCGGGGGGGAGGGAGCTTTCTTT. It specifies CASGLIGGEGAFF.

This chain connects TRBV4-3 to TRBJ2-7, with 7 nucleotides matching TRBD1. The CDR3 covers 15 residues. Trimming took 3 bases from V and 5 from J; bases not matched to a gene: 10. Germline V lookup: CDR1 LGHNA, CDR2 YSLEER. CDR3 sequence: CASSQGVGQPNEQYF. DNA of the CDR3: TGCGCCAGCAGCCAGGGCGTGGGACAGCCAAACGAGCAGTACTTC.

J is TRBJ1-6 and V is TRBV6-1; TRBD1 might be the D (6 bases). This CDR3 is 18 amino acids long. The V gene's germline CDR1 is MNHNS and CDR2 SASEGT. Trimming stripped 2 bases from V and 7 bases from J, with 21 bases between. This CDR3 is CASSEYSAGEYVNSPLHF. The CDR3 DNA sequence: TGTGCCAGCAGTGAATATAGTGCAGGGGAGTATGTCAATTCACCCCTCCACTTT.

The chain links TRBV28 to TRBJ1-2; possibly TRBD1 for D (6 bases). V lost 5 bases and J 8 bases, leaving 15 bases between the germline ends. Germline V gives CDR1 MDHEN, CDR2 SYDVKM. This CDR3 spans 13 amino acids. CDR3 bases: TGTGCCAGCAGTAACCGGGGACACTGGGGCTACACCTTC. Its protein is CASSNRGHWGYTF.

Comments on this clone: This sample includes further DNA sequences coding for the same CDR3. The chain has TRBV13 and TRBJ1-6, with TRBD1 matching over 7 bases. V shed 5 bases and J 6 bases; nucleotides not matched to a gene: 7. This CDR3 is built from 15 residues. Germline CDR1 and CDR2: PRHDT and FYEKMQ (reference sequence). CDR3 loop: CASSGRDSSNSPLHF. CDR3 bases: TGTGCCAGCAGCGGTCGGGACAGCTCTAATTCACCCCTCCACTTT.

A few counts support this clone. The rearrangement joins TRBV6-1 to TRBJ2-1, with TRBD2 identical over 8 bases. This CDR3 region has 15 residues. Germline V CDR1 and CDR2: MNHNS, SASEGT. The junction had 10 bases not matched to a gene; V was cut back by 7 bases and J by 5 bases. CDR3 loop: CASKGRAGVHNEQFF. As DNA, the CDR3 is TGTGCCAGCAAAGGTCGAGCGGGAGTTCACAATGAGCAGTTCTTC.

This clone was seen just once. The chain employs TRBV30 and TRBJ2-7; D is undetermined. Per germline, CDR1 GTSNPN and CDR2 SVGIG (reference sequence). Trimming stripped 0 bases from V and 3 bases from J, with 9 bases between. This CDR3 is 13 amino acids long. The CDR3 loop reads CAWSVGWSYEQYF. In DNA form, the CDR3 reads TGTGCCTGGAGTGTGGGTTGGAGCTACGAGCAGTACTTC.

This chain uses TRBV29-1 with TRBJ2-7; D may be TRBD1 (6 bases). Germline assignment: CDR1 SQVTM and CDR2 ANQGSEA. This CDR3 is built from 13 residues. With 3 bases removed from V and 2 bases from J, the gap between germline ends came to 11 bases. The CDR3 region is CSVDDRITYEQYF. The CDR3 region has the DNA TGCAGCGTTGATGACAGGATAACCTACGAGCAGTACTTC.

This sequence joins TRBV15 and TRBJ1-5; 7 bases map to TRBD1. J lost 5 bases, V lost 2 bases, and 6 bases had no gene match. CDR1 is LNHNV and CDR2 is YYDKDF in the germline V gene (reference sequence). The CDR3 consists of 15 residues. The CDR3 DNA reads TGTGCCACCAGCAGACTTGACAGGGAGGATCAGCCCCAGCATTTT. It translates to CATSRLDREDQPQHF.

The chain links TRBV9 to TRBJ2-1; 9 nucleotides line up with TRBD2. CDR1 and CDR2 from the germline V gene are SGDLS and YYNGEE. J lost 8 bases, V lost 4 bases, and 7 bases had no gene match. The CDR3 loop spans 14 amino acids. As DNA, the CDR3 is TGTGCCAGCAGCCCGAGAGTAGCGGGGGATGAGCAGTTCTTC. The encoded protein is CASSPRVAGDEQFF.

CDR3 amino acids: CASSGRKGEQYF. The CDR3 DNA sequence: TGTGCCAGCTCCGGACGTAAGGGGGAGCAGTACTTC. The chain combines TRBV7-9 with TRBJ2-7; weak D call: TRBD1 (5 bases). Per the germline V gene, CDR1 is SEHNR and CDR2 is FQNEAQ (reference sequence). V was shortened by 8 bases and J by 7 bases, with 15 bases between the two germline ends. This CDR3 is built from 12 residues.

The chain recombines TRBV4-2 with TRBJ2-7, with D possibly matching TRBD2 (6 bases). This CDR3 is built from 15 residues. Looked up from germline, CDR1 is LGHNA and CDR2 is YNFKEQ. The V and J ends lost 8 bases and 0 bases respectively, with 17 bases between them. The CDR3 region has the DNA TGTGCCAGCGGACCACCTGGGAGGAGCTCCTACGAGCAGTACTTC. Translation: CASGPPGRSSYEQYF.

This clone was observed a few times. V and J are TRBV28 and TRBJ2-6; the D gene is possibly TRBD1 (6 bases). In germline, CDR1 is MDHEN, CDR2 SYDVKM. The CDR3 consists of 17 residues. The V gene lost 2 bases and the J gene lost 0 bases, with 11 bases spanning the gap. CDR3 coding DNA: TGTGCCAGCAGTTTACAGGGGTCTCCCTCTGGGGCCAACGTCCTGACTTTC. Residues: CASSLQGSPSGANVLTF. The whole variable domain, remainder taken from reference TRBV28 and TRBJ2-6, is DVKVTQSSRYLVKRTGEKVFLECVQDMDHENMFWYRQDPGLGLRLIYFSYDVKMKEKGDIPEGYSVSREKKERFSLILESASTNQTSMYLCASSLQGSPSGANVLTFGAGSRLTVL.

Concerning this clone itself: The junction departs from germline at one end; a sequencing error may be responsible. The chain recombines TRBV7-9 with TRBJ1-1; 9 positions agree with TRBD1. The CDR3 is made up of 14 amino acids. Germline loops: CDR1 SEHNR, CDR2 FQNEAQ (reference sequence). The CDR3 DNA follows: TGTTCCAGCAGCCTCACAGGGGGCCAAAGTGAAGCTTTCTTT. Its translation is CSSSLTGGQSEAFF.

This rearrangement joins TRBV19 to TRBJ2-7; 9 bases are shared with TRBD2. Germline CDR1 LNHDA, CDR2 SQIVND (reference sequence). The CDR3 consists of 14 residues. Trimming at V came to 5 bases and at J to 4 bases, leaving 6 bases not matched to a gene. As DNA, the CDR3 is TGTGCCAGTAGTTCCACTAGCGGGTTTTACGAGCAGTACTTC. It translates to CASSSTSGFYEQYF.

The V call is TRBV18, the J call TRBJ2-5; 7 bases agree with TRBD2. The CDR3 loop spans 16 amino acids. Trimming at V came to 10 bases and at J to 1 base, leaving 15 bases not matched to a gene. CDR1 and CDR2 from the germline V gene are KGHSH and LQKENI. In DNA, the CDR3 is TGTGCCACCCGGAGGAGTGAGCGGGATTTCCAAGAGACCCAGTACTTC. Translating it yields CATRRSERDFQETQYF.

This clone showed up many times. The chain couples TRBV5-6 to TRBJ2-1, with TRBD2 matching over 13 bases. The J segment lost 9 bases and the V segment lost 4 bases, leaving 7 bases of the junction unmatched. Germline values: CDR1 SGHDT, CDR2 YYEEEE. The CDR3 is 15 residues long. This CDR3 is CASSRTSGGLLEQFF. CDR3 nucleotides: TGTGCCAGCAGCCGGACTAGCGGGGGCCTCCTTGAGCAGTTCTTC.

This clone was picked up a small number of times. V usage is TRBV27 and J usage is TRBJ1-5; D gene unclear. The CDR3 runs to 14 residues. The V and J ends lost 6 bases and 0 bases respectively, with 9 bases between them. Looked up from germline, CDR1 is MNHEY and CDR2 is SMNVEV (reference sequence). Here the CDR3 DNA reads TGTGCCAGCAGGACGGACTATAGCAATCAGCCCCAGCATTTT. Encoded protein: CASRTDYSNQPQHF.

The chain links TRBV6-1 to TRBJ1-5, with 7 nucleotides matching TRBD1. V was pared by 6 bases and J by 5 bases, with 10 bases of the junction left unmatched. The germline gives CDR1 MNHNS, CDR2 SASEGT. This CDR3 spans 15 amino acids. The CDR3 DNA follows: TGTGCCAGCAGAGTTACAGGGGCCCCCGATCAGCCCCAGCATTTT. This translates into CASRVTGAPDQPQHF.

This chain uses TRBV19 with TRBJ2-7, with D possibly matching TRBD2 (5 bases). Trimming took off 3 bases at V and 0 bases at J, with 6 bases between the two ends. The germline V gene encodes CDR1 LNHDA and CDR2 SQIVND (reference sequence). This CDR3 has 13 amino acids. The CDR3 loop reads CASSMGSSYEQYF. The CDR3 DNA reads TGTGCCAGTAGTATGGGGAGCTCCTACGAGCAGTACTTC.